This passage covers 9 T cell receptor beta chains from one sample sequenced in a study of beta chain features in type 1 diabetes. General study points: Moderate but significant shortening of TCRB CDR3s was recorded in all four CD4+ subsets from Type 1 diabetes patients.

No antigen is known for these receptors. Expressed TCRB transcripts were sequenced after all isolated RNA was converted to cDNA. Repertoires were generated with immunoSEQ multiplex PCR, while TCRdb's copy carries only in-frame clones and drops some. The repertoire consists of more than 25,000 clones, with about 52% occurring once and the leading ten covering 0.3% to 0.35%. The specimen sequenced was stem cell memory CD4+ T cells from blood. The receptor source for this set is a man aged 30 to 39 with type 1 diabetes.

The chain has TRBV2 and TRBJ2-1; 8 bases align to TRBD1. Germline V gene lookup returns CDR1 SNHLY and CDR2 FYNNEI. The junction had 11 bases not matched to a gene; V was cut back by 11 bases and J by 8 bases. CDR3 size: 13 residues. The CDR3 sequence is CASPRDRGYEQFF. CDR3 nucleotide sequence: TGTGCCTCCCCCCGAGACAGGGGCTATGAGCAGTTCTTC.

The chain recombines TRBV25-1 with TRBJ1-2; 10 nucleotides match TRBD1. Losses at the gene ends were 0 bases for V and 8 bases for J; bases not matched to a gene: 6. The CDR3 is 15 residues long. Germline V CDR1 and CDR2: MGHDK, SYGVNS. Written as DNA, the CDR3 is TGTGCCAGCAGTGAATACGACAGGGGGCTTGGCGGCTACACCTTC. Amino acid sequence: CASSEYDRGLGGYTF.

This chain connects TRBV6-6 to TRBJ2-1; 7 nucleotides line up with TRBD2. The junction had 3 bases not matched to a gene; V was cut back by 7 bases and J by 0 bases. Germline CDR1 is MNHNY and CDR2 is SVGAGI (reference sequence). The CDR3 spans 14 residues. The CDR3 loop is CASTGGSSYNEQFF. The CDR3, as DNA: TGTGCCAGCACCGGGGGGAGCTCCTACAATGAGCAGTTCTTC.

The J gene is TRBJ2-1, the V gene TRBV2; TRBD1 agrees at 11 bases. CDR3 length: 16 amino acids. Germline V gene lookup returns CDR1 SNHLY and CDR2 FYNNEI. The junction had 8 bases not matched to a gene; V was cut back by 6 bases and J by 4 bases. The chain's CDR3 is CASSRPGQGGYNEQFF. As DNA, the CDR3 is TGTGCCAGCAGCCGACCGGGACAGGGGGGATACAATGAGCAGTTCTTC.

V usage is TRBV10-3 and J usage is TRBJ2-1; TRBD2 matches at 11 bases. This CDR3 is 18 amino acids long. V dropped 6 bases and J dropped 0; count of bases not matched to a gene: 10. Looked up from germline, CDR1 is ENHRY and CDR2 is SYGVKD. The CDR3 loop reads CAISSTGTSGSSYNEQFF. Written as DNA, the CDR3 is TGTGCCATCAGCAGTACCGGGACTAGCGGAAGCTCCTACAATGAGCAGTTCTTC.

The chain links TRBV11-2 to TRBJ2-5; 9 bases fit TRBD2. The CDR3 length is 18 residues. Germline V gives CDR1 SGHAT, CDR2 FQNNGV. V lost 0 bases, J lost 4 bases, and 12 bases stayed unmatched. CDR3 coding DNA: TGTGCCAGCAGCTTAGAGGAGCTAGCGGGATGGGGAGGAGAGACCCAGTACTTC. It translates to CASSLEELAGWGGETQYF.

This clone appeared a few times. This chain uses TRBV7-2 with TRBJ2-1; D possibly corresponds to TRBD2 (5 bases). The CDR3 loop spans 15 amino acids. The V and J ends lost 3 bases and 7 bases respectively, with 16 bases between them. In germline, CDR1 is SGHTA, CDR2 FQGNSA. The CDR3 is CASSLLLGLRNEQFF. In DNA, the CDR3 is TGTGCCAGCAGCTTGTTGCTCGGACTCAGAAATGAGCAGTTCTTC.

The sample holds a few counts of this clone. The V call is TRBV4-2, the J call TRBJ1-4; D is unresolved. The CDR3 is 17 residues long. From germline, CDR1 is LGHNA and CDR2 YNFKEQ. The V and J ends lost 0 bases and 0 bases respectively, with 11 bases between them. The CDR3, as DNA: TGTGCCAGCAGCCAAGAACTAAGGCGGGCAACTAATGAAAAACTGTTTTTT. This gives the protein CASSQELRRATNEKLFF.

This chain connects TRBV19 to TRBJ1-5; D is perhaps TRBD1 (6 bases). CDR1 and CDR2 (germline): LNHDA, SQIVND (reference sequence). This CDR3 is 18 amino acids long. V shed 8 bases and J shed 5 bases, with 28 bases lying between them. DNA of the CDR3: TGTGCCAGTGAAATCAGGGGCCGTACGATTTCGAGGGATCAGCCCCAGCATTTT. Encoded protein: CASEIRGRTISRDQPQHF.